A selection of T cell receptor beta chains follows, all from one sample in a study of ipilimumab plus nivolumab after autologous stem cell transplantation. Some clones are missing from TCRdb's copy, which holds only in-frame ones; the method was immunoSEQ multiplex PCR. The profile covers 20,000 to 25,000 clones, with roughly four fifths appearing a single time and around 25% taken by the ten largest. This sample comprised PBMCs, obtained in a trial of ipilimumab plus nivolumab as post-transplant consolidation. These receptors came from a male donor with diffuse large B-cell lymphoma. Both conserved end residues are part of each CDR3. The D gene is left open where the match is weak. Part of the rows lack a size; the others show once, few, many or a class for expanded clones.

d_gene	v_gene	j_gene	abundance	CDR3nt	CDR3aa
-	TRBV5-5	TRBJ1-5	-	TGTGCCAGCAGCTTGGACAGGAACAATCAGCCCCAGCATTTT	CASSLDRNNQPQHF
TRBD2	TRBV2	TRBJ2-5	-	TGTGCCAGCAGTGAGGCTAGCGGGGAGACCCAGTACTTC	CASSEASGETQYF
TRBD2	TRBV6-1	TRBJ2-1	-	TGTGCCATTACTAGCGGGAGTCGGGATGAGCAGTTCTTC	CAITSGSRDEQFF
TRBD1	TRBV2	TRBJ1-6	-	TGTGCCAGCAGCTTAGAACAGGGGGCCTATAATTCACCCCTCCACTTT	CASSLEQGAYNSPLHF
-	TRBV5-2	TRBJ2-3	-	TGTGCCAGCAGCAGACTAGCGGCCGGCACAGATACGCAGTATTTT	CASSRLAAGTDTQYF
-	TRBV10-3	TRBJ2-3	-	TGTGCCATCAGTGAGGGAGGAGGGGGGCCTAGCACAGATACGCAGTATTTT	CAISEGGGGPSTDTQYF
TRBD1	TRBV6-1	TRBJ1-5	-	TGTGCCAGCAGCGTGACAGGGAACTACAATCAGCCCCAGCATTTT	CASSVTGNYNQPQHF
TRBD1	TRBV5-1	TRBJ1-1	-	TGCGCCAGCAGCTCACAGGGGGCGTACACTGAAGCTTTCTTT	CASSSQGAYTEAFF
TRBD2	TRBV4-1	TRBJ2-4	-	TGCGCCACCACACCGGGACTAGCGGGGCTAGCCAAAAACATTCAGTACTTC	CATTPGLAGLAKNIQYF
-	TRBV18	TRBJ2-1	-	TGTGCCAGCTCACCAAATGGGTACAATGAGCAGTTCTTC	CASSPNGYNEQFF
TRBD1	TRBV7-9	TRBJ1-2	-	TGTGCCAGCGGCCAGGGACAGCTCTATGGCTACACCTTC	CASGQGQLYGYTF
TRBD1	TRBV11-2	TRBJ1-5	-	TGTGCCAGCAGCCGATTTACAGGGGGTGGAAGCAATCAGCCCCAGCATTTT	CASSRFTGGGSNQPQHF
TRBD2	TRBV5-1	TRBJ2-2	once	TGCGCCAGCAGCTTTAGACTAGCGGGGGCCGCGAACACCGGGGAGCTGTTTTTT	CASSFRLAGAANTGELFF
-	TRBV6-1	TRBJ1-2	-	TGTGCCAGCAGTAGGTGGGGCCCTTCGGGCGGCTACACCTTC	CASSRWGPSGGYTF
-	TRBV19	TRBJ1-2	-	TGTGCCAGTAGTGCAGGACAGAGGGCTGGCTACACCTTC	CASSAGQRAGYTF
-	TRBV25-1	TRBJ1-3	-	TGTGCCAGCAGTGATTTCGGAACCTACCCTCAAAACACCATATATTTT	CASSDFGTYPQNTIYF
-	TRBV21-1	TRBJ2-1	-	TGTGCCAGCAGCAAAATCGAGACTAGCGGGGGGGGGACCTACAATGAGCAGTTCTTC	CASSKIETSGGGTYNEQFF
-	TRBV5-1	TRBJ1-3	-	TGCGCCAGCAGCTTGGAAGCCAGGGGTGGAAACACCATATATTTT	CASSLEARGGNTIYF
-	TRBV30	TRBJ1-5	many	TGTGCCTGGAGTGTAAAGGCACGTCAGCCCCAGCATTTT	CAWSVKARQPQHF
-	TRBV5-1	TRBJ2-5	-	TGCGCCAGCAGCCCCGGGACACTGAGAGAGACCCAGTACTTC	CASSPGTLRETQYF
TRBD2	TRBV7-3	TRBJ2-1	-	TGTGCCAGCAGCCCCGGGGGGACTAGTTTATATGGTGAGCAGTTCTTC	CASSPGGTSLYGEQFF
-	TRBV5-6	TRBJ2-7	-	TGTGCCAGCAGCTGGAGGACAGTCCCCTACGAGCAGTACTTC	CASSWRTVPYEQYF
TRBD2	TRBV29-1	TRBJ2-3	once	TGCAGCGTTGAAGGCAAGGTAGCGGGAGGCCTTTCAGATACGCAGTATTTT	CSVEGKVAGGLSDTQYF
TRBD2	TRBV5-4	TRBJ2-3	once	TGTGCCAGCACCCTTCGACTAGCGGGGGTGGGAGATACGCAGTATTTT	CASTLRLAGVGDTQYF
-	TRBV5-5	TRBJ2-2	few	TGTGCCAGCAGCCCTGATTCAATTGGGGGGGAGCTGTTTTTT	CASSPDSIGGELFF
-	TRBV18	TRBJ1-1	-	TGTGCCAGCTCACCAGGGGGCAGGTGGAACACTGAAGCTTTCTTT	CASSPGGRWNTEAFF
-	TRBV5-1	TRBJ1-5	-	TGTGCCAGCAGCTTGGGGGGCGGTTTTAGCAATCAGCCCCAGCATTTT	CASSLGGGFSNQPQHF
TRBD1	TRBV7-6	TRBJ2-3	-	TGTGCCAGCAGCCTCCAGGGGGCGTCTTCAGATACGCAGTATTTT	CASSLQGASSDTQYF
-	TRBV12-5	TRBJ2-3	-	TGTGCTAGTGGCATCGGGTATACGCAGTATTTT	CASGIGYTQYF
TRBD2	TRBV11-3	TRBJ2-3	-	TGTGCCAGCAGAATTCGAGGGACTAGCGGTATTTCTAGCACAGATACGCAGTATTTT	CASRIRGTSGISSTDTQYF
-	TRBV13	TRBJ2-3	-	TGTGCCAGCAGCCCCATGGAGTCCACCACAGATACGCAGTATTTT	CASSPMESTTDTQYF
TRBD2	TRBV9	TRBJ2-1	-	TGTGCCAGCAGCGTAGATCCTAGCGGGGACTACAATGAGCAGTTCTTC	CASSVDPSGDYNEQFF
TRBD2	TRBV11-3	TRBJ2-5	-	TGTGCCAGCAGCAAGCGGGATTACCAAGAGACCCAGTACTTC	CASSKRDYQETQYF
TRBD1	TRBV4-3	TRBJ2-1	-	TGCGCCAGCAGCCAAGGGACAGGACGTGCCAATGAGCAGTTCTTC	CASSQGTGRANEQFF
-	TRBV14	TRBJ1-2	-	TGTGCCAGCAGCCAAGGGATCGGCTATGGCTACACCTTC	CASSQGIGYGYTF
-	TRBV19	TRBJ1-6	-	TGTGCCAGTAGCCCCGCGAGCTCCTATAATTCACCCCTCCACTTT	CASSPASSYNSPLHF
TRBD2	TRBV29-1	TRBJ2-7	-	TGCAGCGTTGAAGATCCCGCGGGGGGTGGCGAGCAGTACTTC	CSVEDPAGGGEQYF
-	TRBV6-1	TRBJ1-2	-	TGTGCCAGCACAATGGGGTATGGCGGCTACACCTTC	CASTMGYGGYTF
-	TRBV5-4	TRBJ1-2	-	TGTGCCAGCAGCCCAAGACCTATCTATGGCTACACCTTC	CASSPRPIYGYTF
-	TRBV5-1	TRBJ1-4	-	TGCGCCAGCAGCTGGGGGACGGGGAAAGAAAAACTGTTTTTT	CASSWGTGKEKLFF
-	TRBV5-1	TRBJ1-1	-	TGCGCCAGCAGCTCGCTACCTGGGGATACTGAAGCTTTCTTT	CASSSLPGDTEAFF
-	TRBV27	TRBJ2-7	-	TGTGCCAGCAGTTCCTCCCGGGGAGGACAGCAGTACTTC	CASSSSRGGQQYF
-	TRBV4-2	TRBJ1-4	few	TGTGCCAGCAGCCAAGAAGGAGGGGCGACTAATGAAAAACTGTTTTTT	CASSQEGGATNEKLFF
-	TRBV7-9	TRBJ2-1	-	TGTGCCAGCAGCTTAGGAGGACAGTCTCGTGAGCAGTTCTTC	CASSLGGQSREQFF
-	TRBV6-5	TRBJ2-1	-	TGTGCCAGCAGTTGGGGTAAGATTGGGAATGAGCAGTTCTTC	CASSWGKIGNEQFF
-	TRBV4-1	TRBJ2-7	-	TGCGCCAGCAGCCAATACAAGGGATCCTACGAGCAGTACTTC	CASSQYKGSYEQYF
TRBD2	TRBV30	TRBJ2-3	-	TGTGGGACTAGCGGGAGTACAGATACGCAGTATTTT	CGTSGSTDTQYF